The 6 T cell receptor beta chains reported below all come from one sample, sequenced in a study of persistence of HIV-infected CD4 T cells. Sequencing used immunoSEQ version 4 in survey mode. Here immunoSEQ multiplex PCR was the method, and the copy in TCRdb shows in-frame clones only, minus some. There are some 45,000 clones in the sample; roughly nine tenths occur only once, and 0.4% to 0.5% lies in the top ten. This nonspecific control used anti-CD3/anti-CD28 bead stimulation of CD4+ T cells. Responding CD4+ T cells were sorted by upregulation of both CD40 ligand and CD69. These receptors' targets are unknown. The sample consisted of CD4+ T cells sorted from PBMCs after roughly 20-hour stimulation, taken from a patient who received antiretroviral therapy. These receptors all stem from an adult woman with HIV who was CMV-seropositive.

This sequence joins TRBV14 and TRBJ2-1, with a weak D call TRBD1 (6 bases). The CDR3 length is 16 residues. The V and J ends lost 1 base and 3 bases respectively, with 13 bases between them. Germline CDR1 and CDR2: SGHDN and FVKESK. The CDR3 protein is CASSQATGWSYNEQFF. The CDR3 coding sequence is TGTGCCAGCAGCCAAGCAACAGGGTGGAGCTACAATGAGCAGTTCTTC.

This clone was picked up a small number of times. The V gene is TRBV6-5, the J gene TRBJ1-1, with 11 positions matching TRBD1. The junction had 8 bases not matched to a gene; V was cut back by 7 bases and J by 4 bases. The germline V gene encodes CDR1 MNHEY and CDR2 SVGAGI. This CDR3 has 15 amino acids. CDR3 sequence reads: CASTRTGTGGTEAFF. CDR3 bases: TGTGCCAGCACCCGGACCGGGACAGGGGGCACTGAAGCTTTCTTT.

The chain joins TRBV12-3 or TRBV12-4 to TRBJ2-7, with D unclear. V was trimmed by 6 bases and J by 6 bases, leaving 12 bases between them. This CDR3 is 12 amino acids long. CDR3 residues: CASSLTRGEQYF. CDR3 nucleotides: TGTGCCAGCAGCCTAACTCGTGGCGAGCAGTACTTC.

DNA of the CDR3: TGTGCCACCAGTGGGGCGCGGGCCGGGGAGACCCAGTACTTC. This sequence encodes CATSGARAGETQYF. This chain connects TRBV24-1 to TRBJ2-5; possible D gene TRBD2, 5 bases. This CDR3 comprises 14 residues. Germline CDR1 and CDR2: KGHDR and SFDVKD. Between the trimmed V and J ends, which lost 5 bases and 5 bases, there was a span of 14 bases.

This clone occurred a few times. The CDR3 reads CASSLRDGPYGYTF. Written as DNA, the CDR3 is TGTGCCAGCAGCTTGAGGGACGGCCCCTATGGCTACACCTTC. The chain is built from TRBV7-8 and TRBJ1-2; maybe TRBD1 (5 bases). Trimming took off 3 bases at V and 4 bases at J, with 12 bases between the two ends. The CDR3 covers 14 residues. Germline assignment: CDR1 SGHVS and CDR2 FQNEAQ.

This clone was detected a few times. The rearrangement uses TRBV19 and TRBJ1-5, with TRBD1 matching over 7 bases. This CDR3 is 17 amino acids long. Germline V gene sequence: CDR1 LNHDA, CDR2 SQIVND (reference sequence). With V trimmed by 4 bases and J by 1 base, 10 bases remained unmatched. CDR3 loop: CASSTIRQGRSNQPQHF. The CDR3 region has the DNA TGTGCCAGTAGTACTATACGACAGGGAAGGAGCAATCAGCCCCAGCATTTT.